Below are 25 T cell receptor beta chains sequenced from a single sample in a study of human T cells and chemical hapten exposure. The time point here: patch test 1, 2 weeks after DPC sensitization. Treatment described: therapeutic diphenylcyclopropenone sensitization with weekly scalp DPC. The starting material, unfractionated whole blood, was used for total RNA extraction. TCRdb recomputed calls from the RACE reads with MiXCR, one row per CDR3 protein. The table records roughly 52,000 distinct CDR3 sequences, roughly 9.6% of them present only once. The sample here was whole blood, taken in connection with sensitization to the hapten diphenylcyclopropenone (DPC). These receptors were obtained from a woman in her thirties or forties with alopecia areata. Some clones in this sample may be carry-over from other donors' samples.

There are many counts of this clonotype. The V call is TRBV11-3, the J call TRBJ2-7; possible D gene TRBD1, 5 bases. V was trimmed by 5 bases and J by 9 bases, leaving 23 bases between them. The CDR3 covers 15 residues. Germline lookup yields CDR1 SGHNT and CDR2 YENEEA. The CDR3 DNA reads as TGTGCCAGCAGCCCCTCGCGGACACCCCGAGCCGGGCAGTACTTC. Its protein product is CASSPSRTPRAGQYF.

This clonotype was counted between two and nine times. V is TRBV7-2 and J is TRBJ2-3; 9 bases agree with TRBD2. V shed 3 bases, J shed 3 bases, and the junction held 4 bases outside the gene matches. Germline V CDR1 and CDR2: SGHTA, FQGNSA. The CDR3 is made up of 15 amino acids. The CDR3 nucleotides read TGTGCCAGCAGCTTGCGACTAGCGGTAACAGATACGCAGTATTTT. Its protein is CASSLRLAVTDTQYF.

The V call is TRBV5-1, the J call TRBJ2-1; D remains ambiguous. The CDR3 consists of 16 residues. Per germline, CDR1 SGHRS and CDR2 YFSETQ. V lost 4 bases, J lost 1 base, and 15 bases lay in between. CDR3 in DNA: TGCGCCAGCAGCCCCGGTGCAAGCTCTTCCTACAATGAGCAGTTCTTC. Residues: CASSPGASSSYNEQFF.

This clonotype occurred many times. The chain employs TRBV3-1 and TRBJ1-1, with D hard to call. Germline assignment: CDR1 LGHDT and CDR2 YNNKEL (reference sequence). Trimming shortened V by 1 base and J by 3 bases, and 9 bases separated the two germline ends. The CDR3 consists of 14 residues. The CDR3 region has the DNA TGTGCCAGCAGCCAAGGGCGGGTTTACACTGAAGCTTTCTTT. Translation: CASSQGRVYTEAFF.

The count of this clonotype is one. The chain links TRBV7-2 to TRBJ2-5, with no clear D. V was cut by 11 bases and J by 3 bases, with 16 bases left in between. From germline, CDR1 is SGHTA and CDR2 FQGNSA. This CDR3 has 13 residues. CDR3 bases: TGTGCCGCAGTGGGTCGCCTAAAAGAGACCCAGTACTTC. It yields the protein CAAVGRLKETQYF.

This clonotype has a count of ten or more. The gene calls are TRBV7-9 and TRBJ1-4; 7 bases are shared with TRBD1. This CDR3 has 15 residues. Germline values: CDR1 SEHNR, CDR2 FQNEAQ (reference sequence). The V segment lost 1 base and the J segment 1 base; nucleotides outside the gene matches: 0. The CDR3 is CASSLGDRTNEKLFF. In nucleotides, the CDR3 is TGTGCCAGCAGCTTAGGGGACAGAACTAATGAAAAACTGTTTTTT.

The chain is built from TRBV21-1 and TRBJ2-1; TRBD1 was called by the table and not checked on the DNA. TRBV21-1 is a pseudogene. CDR3 length equals 16 residues. The CDR3 nucleotides read TGTGCCAGCAGCAACCCCCCGCACAGCTCCTACAATGAGCAGTTCTTC. Translated, it gives CASSNPPHSSYNEQFF.

This clonotype has at least ten counts. The CDR3 reads CATSDSGLADSTDTQYF. CDR3 in DNA: TGTGCCACCAGTGATTCGGGACTAGCGGATAGCACAGATACGCAGTATTTT. This sequence joins TRBV24-1 and TRBJ2-3; 11 nucleotides align to TRBD2. The CDR3 loop spans 17 amino acids. Germline V gene data show CDR1 as KGHDR and CDR2 as SFDVKD. V lost 2 bases and J lost 0; bases outside the gene matches: 3.

This clonotype was recorded many times. One end of the junction is discordant with germline, which a read error may explain. This sequence joins TRBV2 and TRBJ2-7, with TRBD1 as a possible D gene (5 bases). The CDR3 contains 11 residues. Germline assignment: CDR1 SNHLY and CDR2 FYNNEI. As DNA, the CDR3 is TGTGCCAGCAGTGAAGCCCGGACACTTAACTTC. Translated, it gives CASSEARTLNF.

This clonotype has just a few counts. The chain employs TRBV7-2 and TRBJ2-5; D not resolved. This CDR3 has 11 amino acids. The V and J ends lost 1 base and 7 bases respectively, with 4 bases between them. Looked up from germline, CDR1 is SGHTA and CDR2 is FQGNSA. CDR3 DNA: TGTGCCAGCAGCTTAGGCAGGACCCAGTACTTC. It codes for CASSLGRTQYF.

This chain connects TRBV25-1 to TRBJ1-1; D ambiguous. The CDR3 length is 11 residues. V was clipped by 11 bases and J by 1 base, with 8 bases between them. Germline CDR1 MGHDK, CDR2 SYGVNS. This CDR3 reads CAGPRNTEAFF. In nucleotides, the CDR3 is TGTGCCGGACCAAGGAACACTGAAGCTTTCTTT.

In its sample, this clonotype was seen many times. The genes are TRBV7-2 and TRBJ2-3; D gene unclear. The length of the CDR3 is 13 residues. V lost 0 bases and J 4 bases, leaving 5 bases between the germline ends. Germline CDR1 SGHTA, CDR2 FQGNSA. The CDR3 here is CASSLASPDTQYF. DNA for the CDR3: TGTGCCAGCAGCTTAGCGTCCCCAGATACGCAGTATTTT.

This sequence joins TRBV2 and TRBJ2-3, with 9 bases identical to TRBD2. V trimming: 3 bases; J trimming: 4 bases; junction bases outside the gene matches: 5. The CDR3 extends over 15 amino acids. The germline V gene encodes CDR1 SNHLY and CDR2 FYNNEI. CDR3 in amino acids: CASSEGLAGADTQYF. CDR3 sequence (DNA): TGTGCCAGCAGTGAGGGACTAGCTGGGGCAGATACGCAGTATTTT.

The chain joins TRBV18 to TRBJ2-3; D call uncertain. The germline V and J ends were trimmed by 6 bases and 0 bases, with 10 bases remaining between them. This CDR3 contains 14 residues. The germline CDR1 and CDR2 sequences are KGHSH and LQKENI. The CDR3 region has the DNA TGTGCCAGCTCCAAGCGCACTAGCACAGATACGCAGTATTTT. It codes for CASSKRTSTDTQYF.

V gene TRBV6-2 or TRBV6-3 combines with J gene TRBJ2-3; 11 nucleotides match TRBD2. Germline V gene data show CDR1 as MNHEY and CDR2 as SVGEGT. J lost 1 base, V lost 6 bases, and 6 bases had no gene match. The CDR3 has 16 residues. The CDR3 region is CASRHTTSGGTDTQYF. CDR3 nucleotide sequence: TGTGCCAGCAGACATACGACTAGCGGGGGCACAGATACGCAGTATTTT.

The V and J genes are TRBV11-2 and TRBJ1-1; D not certain. There are 14 residues in the CDR3. Per germline, CDR1 SGHAT and CDR2 FQNNGV. With 4 bases removed from V and 5 bases from J, the gap between germline ends came to 14 bases. The CDR3 sequence: CASSYTLLDTEAFF. The CDR3 DNA reads as TGTGCCAGCAGCTACACCCTACTGGATACTGAAGCTTTCTTT.

The V and J genes are TRBV2 and TRBJ2-1, with D possibly being TRBD2 (6 bases). Trimming stripped 0 bases from V and 16 bases from J, with 10 bases between. This CDR3 has 11 residues. Germline V lookup: CDR1 SNHLY, CDR2 FYNNEI. The CDR3 reads CASSEAGGGFF. The DNA for the CDR3 is TGTGCCAGCAGTGAAGCGGGAGGAGGTTTCTTC. Complete variable domain (other parts from reference TRBV2 and TRBJ2-1): EPEVTQTPSHQVTQMGQEVILRCVPISNHLYFYWYRQILGQKVEFLVSFYNNEISEKSEIFDDQFSVERPDGSNFTLKIRSTKLEDSAMYFCASSEAGGGFFGPGTRLTVL.

This clonotype was seen many times. The CDR3 DNA reads TGTGCCAGCAGCACTAAACAGGGGATGGCAGGCCAGCCCCAGCATTTT. The encoded protein is CASSTKQGMAGQPQHF. The chain carries TRBV7-8 and TRBJ1-5; 7 bases match TRBD1. The CDR3 runs 16 residues. Per germline, CDR1 SGHVS and CDR2 FQNEAQ. V shed 5 bases and J 7 bases; nucleotides not matched to a gene: 14.

This clonotype has more than one count but fewer than ten. V and J are TRBV20-1 and TRBJ2-1; 12 nucleotides match TRBD2. J lost 10 bases, V lost 6 bases, and 10 bases had no gene match. The germline gives CDR1 DFQATT, CDR2 SNEGSKA (reference sequence). The CDR3 has 14 amino acids. The CDR3 region has the DNA TGCAGTGCCGCGGGCGAGACTAGCGGGGGCGAGCAGTTCTTC. This sequence encodes CSAAGETSGGEQFF.

This clonotype has ten or more counts. The rearrangement uses TRBV28 and TRBJ2-1, with TRBD1 as a possible D gene (5 bases). The CDR3 has 13 residues. Germline-derived CDR1 and CDR2 are MDHEN and SYDVKM. V lost 8 bases, J lost 9 bases, and 17 bases lay in between. This CDR3 is CASGAEYGGEQFF. The CDR3 DNA reads TGTGCCAGCGGGGCGGAATACGGTGGTGAGCAGTTCTTC.

The chain combines TRBV10-3 with TRBJ2-7, with no clear D. CDR3 size: 13 residues. V lost 6 bases, J lost 0 bases, and 9 bases lay in between. Per germline, CDR1 ENHRY and CDR2 SYGVKD. The CDR3: CAIRDVSSYEQYF. The CDR3 coding sequence is TGTGCCATCAGGGACGTGAGCTCCTACGAGCAGTACTTC.

In this sample, this clonotype turned up a few times. The chain links TRBV18 to TRBJ2-7; no clear D gene. This CDR3 spans 11 amino acids. Germline values: CDR1 KGHSH, CDR2 LQKENI. The V end was cut by 6 bases, the J end by 6 bases, with 9 bases between. The CDR3 sequence is CASSDGIEQYF. The CDR3 DNA follows: TGTGCCAGCTCGGACGGTATCGAGCAGTACTTC.

This clonotype was seen a handful of times. V and J are TRBV30 and TRBJ1-3; no clear D gene. V was cut by 3 bases and J by 4 bases, with 13 bases left in between. This CDR3 has 14 amino acids. Germline V gives CDR1 GTSNPN, CDR2 SVGIG (reference sequence). In DNA, the CDR3 is TGTGCCTGGAGGCTAGGTGATTTCGGAAACACCATATATTTT. It specifies CAWRLGDFGNTIYF.

The sample holds a few counts of this clonotype. This chain uses TRBV2 with TRBJ2-7; possibly TRBD2 for D (7 bases). Per the germline V gene, CDR1 is SNHLY and CDR2 is FYNNEI. There are 16 residues in the CDR3. The germline V and J ends were trimmed by 1 base and 2 bases, with 15 bases remaining between them. CDR3 sequence (DNA): TGTGCCAGCAGTGAAGTCGGGGGGCGGGCAGCCTACGAGCAGTACTTC. Amino acids: CASSEVGGRAAYEQYF.

The chain combines TRBV18 with TRBJ2-2; D unclear. Per germline, CDR1 KGHSH and CDR2 LQKENI. The ends were cut back, 6 bases at V and 0 bases at J, with 11 bases in the middle. The CDR3 covers 15 residues. CDR3 DNA: TGTGCCAGCTCTTCGACACTTGCGAACACCGGGGAGCTGTTTTTT. The encoded protein is CASSSTLANTGELFF.